This T cell receptor beta chain was identified in a study of T-cell reconstitution after alpha-beta-depleted transplantation in children. V lost 1 base and J lost 3; bases outside the gene matches: 6. The germline gives CDR1 MDHEN, CDR2 SYDVKM. The CDR3 covers 15 residues. Preparation of the TCRbeta library involved a method that used unique molecular identifiers. Each CDR3 protein gets one entry after TCRdb re-called the PCR reads with MiXCR. The sample lists 55,000 to 90,000 distinct CDR3 sequences; 4.9% were seen once. Many counts were recorded for this clonotype. Its antigen is unknown. Regarding the study as a whole: There were reportedly several hundred expanded graft clones from which alpha-beta T cells came about two months after transplant. From surviving recipient T cells and thymic progenitors came the high day-60 TCRbeta diversity observed in some patients. A year post-transplant, T-cell counts and diversity derived mostly from newly produced T cells.

This chain uses TRBV28 with TRBJ2-7; 7 bases line up with TRBD1. The source was PBMCs, mostly from graft donor cells, collected 180 days after TCRalphabeta/CD19-depleted stem cell transplant. This TCR was sampled from a boy under two years old who had a stem cell transplant for acute myeloid leukemia, so the T cells may come from the graft donor. The CDR3 coding sequence is TGTGCCAGCAGTTTATCCAAACAGGGGCGCTACGAGCAGTACGTC. It codes for CASSLSKQGRYEQYV.